Detailed here is one T cell receptor (beta chain). Its antigen is undetermined. The data are from a study of blood T cells in healthy people across ages. Points from the study as a whole: Strong correlation existed between TCR beta diversity and naive T cell percentage.

Next came a second PCR, run for about 6 to 12 cycles, which used a sample-barcoded 5' primer along with a J-beta primer mix. Every molecule of cDNA carried a tag from a template-switch adaptor with 12 random nucleotides. Researchers report that each sample yielded at least 3 million CDR3-containing paired-end reads. Using its own MiXCR run on the 5' RACE reads, TCRdb lists one record per CDR3 protein. The repertoire holds about 760,000 distinct CDR3 sequences, with approximately 60% as singletons. The CDR3 totals 16 residues. The V and J ends lost 6 bases and 0 bases respectively, with 17 bases between them. In germline, CDR1 is MNHEY, CDR2 SMNVEV (reference sequence).

The sequence came from a middle-aged man in good health. V and J are TRBV27 and TRBJ1-2; TRBD1 might be the D (6 bases). The sequencing sample was made of blood. CDR3 loop: CASSRGRQAANYGYTF. The CDR3, as DNA: TGTGCCAGCAGCCGAGGCCGACAGGCAGCTAACTATGGCTACACCTTC.